This entry lists 16 T cell receptor beta chains sequenced from one sample in a study of neurological immune-mediated disorders. TCRdb reanalysed the 5' RACE reads using MiXCR and keeps one entry per CDR3 protein. The table shows under 20,000 distinct CDR3 sequences, with 2.6% occurring only once. The sample taken for sequencing was PBMCs. These receptors originate from a young woman with multiple sclerosis.

This clonotype occurred many times. This chain links TRBV20-1 with TRBJ1-2, with a weak D call TRBD1 (6 bases). The CDR3 has 15 residues. V was clipped by 6 bases and J by 0 bases, with 17 bases between them. Germline V gives CDR1 DFQATT, CDR2 SNEGSKA (reference sequence). The CDR3 DNA reads TGCAGTGCCGAGAAAAACAGGGTGGCTAACTATGGCTACACCTTC. Encoded protein: CSAEKNRVANYGYTF.

This clonotype was seen at least ten times. The genes are TRBV12-3 or TRBV12-4 and TRBJ2-5; no reliable D call. This CDR3 contains 13 residues. V was clipped by 1 base and J by 1 base, with 4 bases between them. The CDR3 DNA sequence: TGTGCCAGCAGTTTAGGGACCCAAGAGACCCAGTACTTC. It is translated as CASSLGTQETQYF.

This clonotype was recorded at least ten times. J is TRBJ2-5 and V is TRBV18; 8 positions match TRBD1. Looked up from germline, CDR1 is KGHSH and CDR2 is LQKENI. There are 13 residues in the CDR3. The V gene end was trimmed by 1 base and the J gene end by 5 bases; junction bases not matched to a gene: 0. CDR3 amino acids: CASSPRTGETQYF. The CDR3 bases are TGTGCCAGCTCACCACGGACAGGGGAGACCCAGTACTTC. Full variable domain (rest looked up from reference TRBV18 and TRBJ2-5): NAGVMQNPRHLVRRRGQEARLRCSPMKGHSHVYWYRQLPEEGLKFMVYLQKENIIDESGMPKERFSAEFPKEGPSILRIQQVVRGDSAAYFCASSPRTGETQYFGPGTRLLVL.

In its sample, this clonotype was seen many times. This chain connects TRBV11-2 to TRBJ2-2, with D unresolved. Germline V gene lookup returns CDR1 SGHAT and CDR2 FQNNGV. This CDR3 region has 16 residues. V dropped 2 bases and J dropped 1 base, with 11 bases sitting between them. The CDR3 coding sequence is TGTGCCAGCAGCTTATATCGGTCTCTGAACACCGGGGAGCTGTTTTTT. This codes for CASSLYRSLNTGELFF.

The sample holds many counts of this clonotype. CDR3 sequence: CASTESFRCFGYEQYV. DNA for the CDR3: TGTGCCAGCACCGAGTCATTCAGATGCTTTGGCTACGAGCAGTACGTC. The genes are TRBV28 and TRBJ2-7; D unresolved. The germline V gene has CDR1 MDHEN and CDR2 SYDVKM. The CDR3 extends over 16 amino acids. V lost 7 bases and J 3 bases, leaving 22 bases between the germline ends.

This clonotype was detected a few times. A much bigger clone sits one base away, suggesting this may be a read error. This rearrangement joins TRBV24-1 to TRBJ2-4; no reliable D call. V lost 5 bases, J lost 3 bases, and 10 bases lay in between. This CDR3 spans 14 amino acids. Germline V gene data show CDR1 as KGHDR and CDR2 as SFDVKD. CDR3 sequence reads: CATSGSEGKNIQYF. The CDR3 nucleotides read TGTGCCACCAGTGGGTCTGAAGGCAAAAACATTCAGTACTTC.

This clonotype was seen ten or more times. The chain has TRBV5-1 and TRBJ1-5; the D gene is possibly TRBD1 (5 bases). Germline CDR1 is SGHRS and CDR2 is YFSETQ. Trimming pared 2 bases from V and 5 bases from J, leaving 11 bases between. This CDR3 region has 14 residues. The CDR3 sequence is CASSFGQGDQPQHF. The DNA of the CDR3 is TGCGCCAGCAGCTTCGGTCAGGGAGATCAGCCCCAGCATTTT.

This clonotype has ten or more counts. The V call is TRBV9, the J call TRBJ1-2; 9 positions match TRBD1. Germline CDR1 SGDLS, CDR2 YYNGEE. The V gene end was trimmed by 0 bases and the J gene end by 4 bases; junction bases not matched to a gene: 10. This CDR3 is 17 amino acids long. CDR3: CASSVEGGQGEGYGYTF. DNA for the CDR3: TGTGCCAGCAGCGTAGAAGGGGGACAGGGAGAAGGCTATGGCTACACCTTC.

The chain carries TRBV7-6 and TRBJ1-1; TRBD1 matches 7 bases. The V gene's germline CDR1 is SGHVS and CDR2 FNYEAQ. The CDR3 loop spans 14 amino acids. The J segment lost 5 bases and the V segment lost 7 bases, leaving 10 bases of the junction unmatched. The CDR3 nucleotides are TGTGCCAGCATAGGGACAGTCGGGGGGACTGAAGCTTTCTTT. This gives the protein CASIGTVGGTEAFF.

Ten or more counts support this clonotype. The chain links TRBV20-1 to TRBJ1-2; 7 nucleotides match TRBD1. Germline assignment: CDR1 DFQATT and CDR2 SNEGSKA (reference sequence). The V and J ends lost 6 bases and 8 bases, in that order; junction bases with no gene match: 9. CDR3 length: 12 residues. The CDR3 bases are TGCAGTGCGAGAACAACAGGGGTAGGCTACACCTTC. Its translation: CSARTTGVGYTF.

At least ten counts were recorded for this clonotype. This chain joins TRBV20-1 and TRBJ2-5; 8 nucleotides match TRBD2. The CDR3 is 14 amino acids. J lost 5 bases, V lost 2 bases, and 7 bases had no gene match. Germline assignment: CDR1 DFQATT and CDR2 SNEGSKA (reference sequence). CDR3 amino acids: CSARLPGGLETQYF. The CDR3 DNA follows: TGCAGTGCTAGATTGCCGGGGGGGCTGGAGACCCAGTACTTC.

This clonotype was counted a few times. The chain is built from TRBV20-1 and TRBJ1-5, with TRBD1 as a possible D gene (5 bases). CDR1 and CDR2 from the germline V gene are DFQATT and SNEGSKA (reference sequence). The V end lost 1 base, the J end lost 5 bases, and 15 bases lay between the germline ends. The CDR3 runs 15 residues. The CDR3 sequence is CSARGETRGDQPQHF. DNA for the CDR3: TGCAGTGCTAGAGGGGAGACTCGAGGGGATCAGCCCCAGCATTTT.

Notes on this clonotype: Given the absence of the conserved phenylalanine or tryptophan at the CDR3 end, a read error is likely. This sequence joins TRBV5-1 and TRBJ2-4; D is uncertain. The CDR3 has 16 amino acids. Trimming stripped 4 bases from V and 1 base from J, with 15 bases between. Germline CDR1 and CDR2: SGHRS and YFSETQ. The DNA of the CDR3 is TGCGCCAGCAGCGTGACCCATGAAGGGGCCAAAAACATTCAGTACTGC. It yields the protein CASSVTHEGAKNIQYC.

This clonotype was detected ten times or more. V is TRBV10-3 and J is TRBJ2-1; 10 positions match TRBD1. The V and J ends lost 6 bases and 8 bases, in that order; junction bases with no gene match: 7. Per the germline V gene, CDR1 is ENHRY and CDR2 is SYGVKD. The CDR3 extends over 14 amino acids. CDR3 region: CAIRQGQGYDEQFF. The CDR3 DNA reads as TGTGCCATCAGGCAGGGACAGGGGTACGATGAGCAGTTCTTC.

This clonotype was counted a few times. One junction end disagrees with the germline gene, perhaps due to a read error. The rearrangement links TRBV5-1 to TRBJ2-7; TRBD2 might be the D (6 bases). Germline loops: CDR1 SGHRS, CDR2 YFSETQ. The CDR3 contains 15 residues. The CDR3, as DNA: TGTGCCAGCAGCTTGGGACCGGGGGAGGCCTACGAGCAGTACTTC. Residues: CASSLGPGEAYEQYF. The full variable domain, in which reference TRBV5-1 and TRBJ2-7 provide the parts outside the CDR3, is KAGVTQTPRYLIKTRGQQVTLSCSPISGHRSVSWYQQTPGQGLQFLFEYFSETQRNKGNFPGRFSGRQFSNSRSEMNVSTLELGDSALYLCASSLGPGEAYEQYFGPGTRLTVT.

This clonotype was detected a few times. CDR3 amino acids: CASSYSTVILAGTEVHNEQFF. The CDR3 region has the DNA TGTGCCAGCAGTTACTCGACGGTAATACTAGCGGGGACGGAGGTCCACAATGAGCAGTTCTTC. This chain uses TRBV6-2 or TRBV6-3 with TRBJ2-1; TRBD2 matches 10 bases. CDR1 and CDR2 from the germline V gene are MNHEY and SVGEGT. There are 21 residues in the CDR3. The V segment lost 0 bases and the J segment 5 bases; nucleotides outside the gene matches: 19.